One and the same sample provided the 18 T cell receptor beta chains below, sequenced in a study of identical twins. Via MiXCR, TCRdb re-called the 5' RACE reads, giving one row per CDR3 protein. The sample contains approximately 670,000 distinct CDR3 sequences, roughly 6% of which appear only once. The sequenced sample consisted of naive T cells sorted from blood. These receptors came from a man younger than 30 in good health.

There are many counts of this clonotype. J is TRBJ2-1 and V is TRBV24-1, with TRBD2 as a possible D gene (6 bases). Germline CDR1 is KGHDR and CDR2 is SFDVKD. Trimming took off 3 bases at V and 9 bases at J, with 11 bases between the two ends. The length of the CDR3 is 13 residues. The CDR3, as DNA: TGTGCCACCAGTGATGTCGGGAGAAGTGAGCAGTTCTTC. It codes for CATSDVGRSEQFF.

The chain is built from TRBV7-6 and TRBJ2-1, with TRBD2 as a possible D gene (6 bases). The ends were cut back, 5 bases at V and 1 base at J, with 18 bases in the middle. The CDR3 sequence is 17 residues long. Germline CDR1 is SGHVS and CDR2 is FNYEAQ. For the CDR3, the DNA is TGTGCCAGCAGCGCGCCCCTAGCGAAAGTTTCCTACAATGAGCAGTTCTTC. This sequence encodes CASSAPLAKVSYNEQFF.

The table lists this clonotype with many counts. The chain links TRBV27 to TRBJ2-1; 9 bases are a match to TRBD2. Unmatched junction bases numbered 6, after V lost 8 bases and J lost 4 bases. The CDR3 runs to 14 residues. Per germline, CDR1 MNHEY and CDR2 SMNVEV (reference sequence). The CDR3 sequence: CASSALAGYNEQFF. The CDR3 bases are TGTGCCAGCTCGGCGCTAGCGGGGTACAATGAGCAGTTCTTC.

This clonotype occurred many times. V is TRBV28 and J is TRBJ2-5; the D call may be TRBD1 or TRBD2 (6 bases each). The V gene's germline CDR1 is MDHEN and CDR2 SYDVKM. The germline V and J ends were trimmed by 3 bases and 5 bases, with 19 bases remaining between them. The CDR3 loop spans 16 amino acids. The CDR3 DNA reads as TGTGCCAGCAGTTTTGTACCTGCTCGGGGGCAGGAGACCCAGTACTTC. Translated, it gives CASSFVPARGQETQYF. Together with reference TRBV28 and TRBJ2-5, the CDR3 gives the full variable domain: DVKVTQSSRYLVKRTGEKVFLECVQDMDHENMFWYRQDPGLGLRLIYFSYDVKMKEKGDIPEGYSVSREKKERFSLILESASTNQTSMYLCASSFVPARGQETQYFGPGTRLLVL.

In its sample, this clonotype was seen a few times. This CDR3 reads CASSPEGTGGTQYF. The CDR3 DNA reads TGTGCCAGCAGCCCAGAGGGGACGGGAGGCACGCAGTACTTC. The rearrangement joins TRBV9 to TRBJ2-7, with 7 positions matching TRBD2. The CDR3 is 14 amino acids. Germline assignment: CDR1 SGDLS and CDR2 YYNGEE. V was clipped by 4 bases and J by 9 bases; unmatched bases: 13.

In its sample, this clonotype was seen many times. The rearrangement joins TRBV12-3 or TRBV12-4 to TRBJ2-7; 7 bases are a match to TRBD2. The CDR3 runs 15 residues. The V gene end was trimmed by 3 bases and the J gene end by 2 bases; junction bases not matched to a gene: 7. The CDR3 is CASSFPGRPPYEQYF. Here the CDR3 DNA reads TGTGCCAGCAGTTTCCCCGGGAGGCCCCCCTACGAGCAGTACTTC.

This chain links TRBV6-1 with TRBJ2-1, with 11 bases lining up with TRBD1. In germline, CDR1 is MNHNS, CDR2 SASEGT. This CDR3 region has 14 residues. After removal of 6 bases from V and 6 bases from J, the junction contained 4 bases not matched to a gene. Here the CDR3 reads CASRTGTGGNEQFF. DNA for the CDR3: TGTGCCAGCAGAACCGGGACAGGGGGCAATGAGCAGTTCTTC.

This clonotype was recorded a few times. The chain uses TRBV20-1 and TRBJ2-1; D remains ambiguous. The CDR3 runs 12 residues. V lost 3 bases to trimming and J lost 9 bases, with 12 bases between them. The germline V gene encodes CDR1 DFQATT and CDR2 SNEGSKA (reference sequence). The CDR3 sequence: CSAREMVAEQFF. CDR3 coding DNA: TGCAGTGCTAGGGAAATGGTGGCTGAGCAGTTCTTC.

This clonotype was detected ten times or more. The gene calls are TRBV29-1 and TRBJ2-3; D uncertain. The germline V gene encodes CDR1 SQVTM and CDR2 ANQGSEA. Trimming removed 4 bases at V and 9 bases at J, with 14 bases between. The CDR3 loop spans 12 amino acids. The CDR3 here is CSVGPPVTTQYF. The CDR3 nucleotides are TGCAGCGTTGGACCCCCTGTTACGACGCAGTATTTT.

This clonotype was seen a handful of times. The J gene is TRBJ2-2, the V gene TRBV24-1; D possibly corresponds to TRBD2 (6 bases). This CDR3 has 16 residues. Trimming pared 3 bases from V and 4 bases from J, leaving 14 bases between. Germline V CDR1 and CDR2: KGHDR, SFDVKD. The CDR3, as DNA: TGTGCCACCAGTGATCCAACGAACGGGGGCACCGGGGAGCTGTTTTTT. Amino acid sequence: CATSDPTNGGTGELFF.

This clonotype occurred many times. The V gene is TRBV20-1, the J gene TRBJ2-1, with 8 bases that match TRBD2. Germline CDR1 and CDR2: DFQATT and SNEGSKA (reference sequence). CDR3 length equals 13 residues. Trimming removed 4 bases from V and 6 bases from J; junction bases left unmatched: 5. CDR3 sequence: CSAIHSGTNEQFF. CDR3 sequence (DNA): TGCAGTGCTATCCATAGCGGGACCAATGAGCAGTTCTTC.

This clonotype was seen ten or more times. The chain links TRBV5-1 to TRBJ2-3; D possibly matches TRBD1 or TRBD2 (5 bases each). V lost 0 bases and J 8 bases, leaving 19 bases between the germline ends. The CDR3 spans 16 residues. Germline V gene lookup returns CDR1 SGHRS and CDR2 YFSETQ. DNA for the CDR3: TGCGCCAGCAGCTTGGAAGACGGGAAAGGGGTCGGTACGCAGTATTTT. Its translation: CASSLEDGKGVGTQYF.

Many counts were recorded for this clonotype. The chain combines TRBV7-2 with TRBJ1-5; tentatively, D is TRBD1 (6 bases). Germline V gives CDR1 SGHTA, CDR2 FQGNSA. Trimming removed 3 bases from V and 0 bases from J, with 12 bases in between. The CDR3 totals 16 residues. CDR3: CASSLWYRDSNQPQHF. In DNA form, the CDR3 reads TGTGCCAGCAGCTTGTGGTACAGGGATAGCAATCAGCCCCAGCATTTT.

CDR3 sequence: CASSYSLLSGEQYV. The CDR3 DNA sequence: TGTGCCAGCAGTTACTCGTTGCTTAGCGGCGAGCAGTACGTC. V gene TRBV6-5 combines with J gene TRBJ2-7; possibly TRBD2 for D (6 bases). The CDR3 sequence is 14 residues long. Germline V CDR1 and CDR2: MNHEY, SVGAGI. Trimming cost V 0 bases and J 6 bases, with 12 bases left between them.

This clonotype was observed at least ten times. The gene calls are TRBV29-1 and TRBJ1-1, with a possible D match to TRBD1 (6 bases). The CDR3 is 13 residues long. V gave up 7 bases and J gave up 4 bases, with 16 bases separating them. Germline CDR1 SQVTM, CDR2 ANQGSEA. The CDR3, as DNA: TGCAGCGGTAAACAGGGTTGGGGCACTGAAGCTTTCTTT. Its translation: CSGKQGWGTEAFF.

This clonotype was seen ten or more times. This chain connects TRBV28 to TRBJ1-5; 7 nucleotides agree with TRBD1. This CDR3 is 15 amino acids long. V lost 6 bases to trimming and J lost 2 bases; unmatched junction nucleotides: 7. Per germline, CDR1 MDHEN and CDR2 SYDVKM. The CDR3 reads CASSPRTGGNQPQHF. The CDR3 DNA is TGTGCCAGCAGCCCCAGGACAGGAGGCAATCAGCCCCAGCATTTT.

This clonotype was seen ten or more times. V is TRBV12-3 or TRBV12-4 and J is TRBJ2-2, with D possibly being TRBD1 or TRBD2 (5 bases each). The V end was cut by 6 bases, the J end by 0 bases, with 11 bases between. The CDR3 sequence is 15 residues long. CDR3 bases: TGTGCCAGCAGATGGGACCGACCGAACACCGGGGAGCTGTTTTTT. It encodes CASRWDRPNTGELFF.

This clonotype has at least ten counts. V is TRBV27 and J is TRBJ1-1, with no clear D. V was trimmed by 6 bases and J by 10 bases, leaving 6 bases between them. Germline CDR1 and CDR2: MNHEY and SMNVEV (reference sequence). The CDR3 is made up of 9 amino acids. For the CDR3, the DNA is TGTGCCAGCAGCGAGAGAGCTTTCTTT. Protein sequence: CASSERAFF.